This passage covers 28 T cell receptor beta chains from one sample sequenced in a study of shared clonotypes between healthy human individuals. The naive CD8 subset, CD45RO-negative cells positively selected for CCR7, excluded terminally differentiated effector memory CD45RA+ cells. Sequenced by immunoSEQ multiplex PCR; TCRdb stores in-frame clones only, minus some. The repertoire holds millions of clones, with approximately 95% as singletons. The sequenced sample was naive CD8+ T cells sorted from blood. Receptor source: a man aged 18 to 30 in good health.

This clone has just one count. A read error is likely, as this CDR3 ends without the conserved phenylalanine or tryptophan. The rearrangement joins TRBV6-5 to TRBJ1-1, with no clear D. This CDR3 is 13 amino acids long. The ends were cut back, 0 bases at V and 6 bases at J, with 8 bases in the middle. The germline V gene encodes CDR1 MNHEY and CDR2 SVGAGI. CDR3 protein: CASSYSLGSEAFL. CDR3 DNA: TGTGCCAGCAGTTACTCGCTGGGTTCTGAAGCTTTCCTT.

The chain carries TRBV5-1 and TRBJ2-5; the match to TRBD1 covers 9 bases. CDR1 is SGHRS, CDR2 YFSETQ, per germline. CDR3 length: 16 residues. V shed 0 bases and J 5 bases; nucleotides not matched to a gene: 8. The CDR3 coding sequence is TGCGCCAGCAGCTTGGTGGAGGACAGGGGTTGGGAGACCCAGTACTTC. Translated, it gives CASSLVEDRGWETQYF.

The V call is TRBV7-9, the J call TRBJ2-1; 9 bases line up with TRBD2. With V trimmed by 7 bases and J by 16 bases, 11 bases remained unmatched. The CDR3 consists of 12 residues. Germline CDR1 SEHNR, CDR2 FQNEAQ (reference sequence). The CDR3 DNA follows: TGTGCCAGCACCAAAGAGGGACTAGCCCCCTTCTTC. It yields the protein CASTKEGLAPFF.

This sequence joins TRBV11-2 and TRBJ2-1; D is perhaps TRBD1 (6 bases). Trimming left V 0 bases short and J 4 bases short, with 7 bases between. The CDR3 contains 14 residues. Germline values: CDR1 SGHAT, CDR2 FQNNGV. The CDR3 nucleotides are TGTGCCAGCAGCTTAGAGGACAGTTACAATGAGCAGTTCTTC. Its translation is CASSLEDSYNEQFF. The full variable domain, completed using reference TRBV11-2 and TRBJ2-1, is EAGVAQSPRYKIIEKRQSVAFWCNPISGHATLYWYQQILGQGPKLLIQFQNNGVVDDSQLPKDRFSAERLKGVDSTLKIQPAKLEDSAVYLCASSLEDSYNEQFFGPGTRLTVL.

The V call is TRBV4-1, the J call TRBJ2-7; D is perhaps TRBD2 (5 bases). Looked up from germline, CDR1 is MGHRA and CDR2 is YSYEKL. The CDR3 spans 15 residues. Trimming took 0 bases from V and 2 from J, leaving 11 bases between them. CDR3: CASSQDNGVTYEQYF. The CDR3 DNA reads TGCGCCAGCAGCCAAGATAACGGGGTGACCTACGAGCAGTACTTC.

The chain recombines TRBV11-2 with TRBJ2-2; 8 bases align to TRBD1. Unmatched junction bases numbered 20, after V lost 6 bases and J lost 5 bases. This CDR3 contains 19 residues. CDR1 is SGHAT and CDR2 is FQNNGV in the germline V gene. The CDR3, as DNA: TGTGCCAGCAGTTCTAGGGGCCAGGGGGCGCTTTTCAGTACCGGGGAGCTGTTTTTT. As protein: CASSSRGQGALFSTGELFF.

The V gene is TRBV20-1, the J gene TRBJ1-1; D gene ambiguous. Germline V CDR1 and CDR2: DFQATT, SNEGSKA (reference sequence). There are 11 residues in the CDR3. V gave up 1 base and J gave up 4 bases, with 4 bases separating them. The CDR3 coding sequence is TGCAGTGCTAGAGGCGTCACTGAAGCTTTCTTT. Protein: CSARGVTEAFF.

The chain combines TRBV5-3 with TRBJ1-1; 7 nucleotides line up with TRBD1. TRBV5-3 is placed among ORFs of uncertain function. The ends lost 0 bases at V and 5 bases at J; junction bases unmatched: 10. This CDR3 has 16 residues. The CDR3 protein is CARSLARGQRETEAFF. CDR3 nucleotide sequence: TGTGCCAGAAGCTTGGCCAGGGGACAGAGGGAAACTGAAGCTTTCTTT.

The CDR3 here is CASSELGTFSTDTQYF. The CDR3 region has the DNA TGTGCCAGCAGTGAATTGGGCACCTTCAGCACAGATACGCAGTATTTT. The chain has TRBV25-1 and TRBJ2-3; D ambiguous. This CDR3 comprises 16 residues. Trimming removed 1 base at V and 0 bases at J, with 11 bases between. From germline, CDR1 is MGHDK and CDR2 SYGVNS.

With regard to this clone: Mismatch with germline at one junction end may stem from a read error. The sample holds other DNA sequences that translate to the same CDR3. The chain employs TRBV2 and TRBJ2-7, with D possibly TRBD2 on 5 matching bases. The length of the CDR3 is 14 residues. The germline V gene has CDR1 SNHLY and CDR2 FYNNEI. CDR3 sequence: CASSGTASSYEQYF. CDR3 sequence (DNA): TGTGCCAGCTCGGGAACCGCTAGCTCCTACGAGCAGTATTTC.

V gene TRBV9 combines with J gene TRBJ2-5; 7 bases are a match to TRBD2. The V and J ends lost 1 base and 2 bases, in that order; junction bases with no gene match: 5. CDR3 length: 15 amino acids. The germline CDR1 and CDR2 sequences are SGDLS and YYNGEE. This chain's CDR3 is CASSVFSGLQETQYF. Here the CDR3 DNA reads TGTGCCAGCAGCGTATTTAGCGGGCTACAAGAGACCCAGTACTTC.

V is TRBV9 and J is TRBJ2-2, with D unclear. This CDR3 contains 16 residues. V was cut by 4 bases and J by 0 bases, with 13 bases left in between. Germline values: CDR1 SGDLS, CDR2 YYNGEE. CDR3 region: CASSPYIASNTGELFF. In DNA form, the CDR3 reads TGTGCCAGCAGCCCATACATAGCATCGAACACCGGGGAGCTGTTTTTT.

The gene calls are TRBV2 and TRBJ1-5; D possibly corresponds to TRBD1 (5 bases). V lost 1 base and J 9 bases, leaving 10 bases between the germline ends. Germline-derived CDR1 and CDR2 are SNHLY and FYNNEI. The CDR3 spans 13 residues. DNA of the CDR3: TGTGCCAGCAGTGAAGAAGGGGCTCGGCCCCAGCATTTT. Its protein is CASSEEGARPQHF.

The gene calls are TRBV5-4 and TRBJ1-2; D perhaps matches TRBD1 (6 bases). This CDR3 spans 15 amino acids. V lost 2 bases, J lost 1 base, and 12 bases lay in between. From germline, CDR1 is SGHNT and CDR2 YYREEE (reference sequence). The CDR3 here is CASSFSGGSNYGYTF. The CDR3 DNA follows: TGTGCCAGCAGCTTTTCCGGGGGCAGTAACTATGGCTACACCTTC.

The genes are TRBV30 and TRBJ2-5; 9 nucleotides agree with TRBD1. CDR1 is GTSNPN and CDR2 is SVGIG in the germline V gene (reference sequence). The CDR3 is 13 amino acids. J gave up 3 bases and V 5 bases, and 4 bases lay outside the gene matches. In DNA, the CDR3 is TGTGCCTGGGCGGACAGGGGCAAAGAGACCCAGTACTTC. Its translation is CAWADRGKETQYF.

V usage is TRBV5-1 and J usage is TRBJ2-1, with a weak D call TRBD2 (6 bases). The ends were cut back, 1 base at V and 0 bases at J, with 14 bases in the middle. Germline CDR1 SGHRS, CDR2 YFSETQ. This CDR3 is 17 amino acids long. The CDR3 region has the DNA TGCGCCAGCAGCTTGATGGCTAGCGCGAGCTCCTACAATGAGCAGTTCTTC. It is translated as CASSLMASASSYNEQFF.

The V and J genes are TRBV27 and TRBJ2-5; 7 bases match TRBD1. CDR1 and CDR2 from the germline V gene are MNHEY and SMNVEV (reference sequence). The CDR3 has 16 amino acids. V dropped 5 bases and J dropped 5; count of bases not matched to a gene: 14. This chain's CDR3 is CASSTYEGAIGETQYF. The DNA of the CDR3 is TGTGCCAGCAGTACCTATGAGGGGGCCATAGGGGAGACCCAGTACTTC.

The chain carries TRBV7-9 and TRBJ2-1; D uncertain. The germline V gene has CDR1 SEHNR and CDR2 FQNEAQ (reference sequence). V lost 1 base and J lost 0, with 10 bases in between. The CDR3 extends over 16 amino acids. The CDR3 nucleotides read TGTGCCAGCAGCTTAGAAGTTTCGAGCTCCTACAATGAGCAGTTCTTC. Encoded protein: CASSLEVSSSYNEQFF.

The genes are TRBV27 and TRBJ2-7; 12 bases map to TRBD2. V shed 0 bases, J shed 3 bases, and the junction held 3 bases outside the gene matches. The CDR3 totals 16 residues. From germline, CDR1 is MNHEY and CDR2 SMNVEV (reference sequence). The CDR3 bases are TGTGCCAGCAGTTTATCTTTGACTAGCGGGAGCTACGAGCAGTACTTC. This sequence encodes CASSLSLTSGSYEQYF.

The V gene is TRBV6-5, the J gene TRBJ1-1, with no clear D. CDR3 length: 14 residues. Per the germline V gene, CDR1 is MNHEY and CDR2 is SVGAGI. V dropped 8 bases and J dropped 0 bases, with 13 bases sitting between them. The DNA of the CDR3 is TGTGCCAGCCGTGCAGGCGGATTGAACACTGAAGCTTTCTTT. Protein: CASRAGGLNTEAFF.

J is TRBJ2-3 and V is TRBV7-6; 14 bases map to TRBD2. CDR1 is SGHVS, CDR2 FNYEAQ, per germline. Trimming took 5 bases from V and 7 from J; bases not matched to a gene: 8. CDR3 length: 16 amino acids. The CDR3 DNA reads TGTGCCAGCAGCCTGGGACTAGCGGGGGCCGAGAATACGCAGTATTTT. Translated: CASSLGLAGAENTQYF.

In DNA form, the CDR3 reads TGTGCCAGCAGTGAATATTTGGGGCCCACTGAAGCTTTCTTT. This encodes CASSEYLGPTEAFF. The chain joins TRBV25-1 to TRBJ1-1, with D possibly matching TRBD1 (5 bases). Trimming pared 0 bases from V and 4 bases from J, leaving 9 bases between. This CDR3 is built from 14 residues. Per germline, CDR1 MGHDK and CDR2 SYGVNS.

A note on this clone: The sample has other DNA sequences that encode this CDR3 too. J is TRBJ1-2 and V is TRBV6-5; tentative D call: TRBD1 (5 bases). The V end lost 0 bases, the J end lost 8 bases, and 13 bases lay between the germline ends. There are 14 residues in the CDR3. Looked up from germline, CDR1 is MNHEY and CDR2 is SVGAGI. The CDR3 here is CASSYSEGTGGYTF. For the CDR3, the DNA is TGTGCCAGCAGTTACTCTGAGGGGACGGGAGGCTACACCTTC.

The chain couples TRBV12-5 to TRBJ1-3; the D is unclear. In germline, CDR1 is LGHNT, CDR2 FRNRAP. V lost 1 base and J lost 3, with 13 bases in between. CDR3 length equals 16 residues. For the CDR3, the DNA is TGTGCTAGTGGTTTGGACCTAGAAGGAAGTGGAAACACCATATATTTT. It encodes CASGLDLEGSGNTIYF.

In the case of this clone: Other DNA sequences from this sample encode an identical CDR3 as well. The rearrangement links TRBV6-6 to TRBJ1-6; unclear D gene. Germline-derived CDR1 and CDR2 are MNHNY and SVGAGI (reference sequence). Trimming cost V 2 bases and J 7 bases, with 6 bases left between them. The CDR3 extends over 13 amino acids. CDR3: CASSYAGNSPLHF. CDR3 nucleotide sequence: TGTGCCAGCAGTTACGCGGGAAATTCACCCCTCCACTTT.

The chain uses TRBV29-1 and TRBJ1-1, with TRBD1 matching 12 bases. The J segment lost 7 bases and the V segment lost 3 bases, leaving 9 bases of the junction unmatched. Germline V gives CDR1 SQVTM, CDR2 ANQGSEA. The length of the CDR3 is 15 residues. This chain's CDR3 is CSVEVAGQGAGEAFF. In DNA, the CDR3 is TGCAGCGTTGAGGTGGCGGGACAGGGGGCAGGTGAAGCTTTCTTT.

The chain is built from TRBV9 and TRBJ2-1, with D possibly TRBD2 on 7 matching bases. The V and J ends lost 4 bases and 3 bases respectively, with 14 bases between them. CDR3 length: 15 amino acids. From germline, CDR1 is SGDLS and CDR2 YYNGEE. CDR3 in DNA: TGTGCCAGCAGCCCGGCGGGGGCGGTCTACAATGAGCAGTTCTTC. As protein: CASSPAGAVYNEQFF.

The V and J genes are TRBV10-3 and TRBJ1-2, with D unclear. Germline V gene sequence: CDR1 ENHRY, CDR2 SYGVKD. CDR3 length: 15 amino acids. V was shortened by 3 bases and J by 5 bases, with 16 bases between the two germline ends. For the CDR3, the DNA is TGTGCCATCAGTGATGTCCCGGACTCCACTTATGGCTACACCTTC. The encoded protein is CAISDVPDSTYGYTF.